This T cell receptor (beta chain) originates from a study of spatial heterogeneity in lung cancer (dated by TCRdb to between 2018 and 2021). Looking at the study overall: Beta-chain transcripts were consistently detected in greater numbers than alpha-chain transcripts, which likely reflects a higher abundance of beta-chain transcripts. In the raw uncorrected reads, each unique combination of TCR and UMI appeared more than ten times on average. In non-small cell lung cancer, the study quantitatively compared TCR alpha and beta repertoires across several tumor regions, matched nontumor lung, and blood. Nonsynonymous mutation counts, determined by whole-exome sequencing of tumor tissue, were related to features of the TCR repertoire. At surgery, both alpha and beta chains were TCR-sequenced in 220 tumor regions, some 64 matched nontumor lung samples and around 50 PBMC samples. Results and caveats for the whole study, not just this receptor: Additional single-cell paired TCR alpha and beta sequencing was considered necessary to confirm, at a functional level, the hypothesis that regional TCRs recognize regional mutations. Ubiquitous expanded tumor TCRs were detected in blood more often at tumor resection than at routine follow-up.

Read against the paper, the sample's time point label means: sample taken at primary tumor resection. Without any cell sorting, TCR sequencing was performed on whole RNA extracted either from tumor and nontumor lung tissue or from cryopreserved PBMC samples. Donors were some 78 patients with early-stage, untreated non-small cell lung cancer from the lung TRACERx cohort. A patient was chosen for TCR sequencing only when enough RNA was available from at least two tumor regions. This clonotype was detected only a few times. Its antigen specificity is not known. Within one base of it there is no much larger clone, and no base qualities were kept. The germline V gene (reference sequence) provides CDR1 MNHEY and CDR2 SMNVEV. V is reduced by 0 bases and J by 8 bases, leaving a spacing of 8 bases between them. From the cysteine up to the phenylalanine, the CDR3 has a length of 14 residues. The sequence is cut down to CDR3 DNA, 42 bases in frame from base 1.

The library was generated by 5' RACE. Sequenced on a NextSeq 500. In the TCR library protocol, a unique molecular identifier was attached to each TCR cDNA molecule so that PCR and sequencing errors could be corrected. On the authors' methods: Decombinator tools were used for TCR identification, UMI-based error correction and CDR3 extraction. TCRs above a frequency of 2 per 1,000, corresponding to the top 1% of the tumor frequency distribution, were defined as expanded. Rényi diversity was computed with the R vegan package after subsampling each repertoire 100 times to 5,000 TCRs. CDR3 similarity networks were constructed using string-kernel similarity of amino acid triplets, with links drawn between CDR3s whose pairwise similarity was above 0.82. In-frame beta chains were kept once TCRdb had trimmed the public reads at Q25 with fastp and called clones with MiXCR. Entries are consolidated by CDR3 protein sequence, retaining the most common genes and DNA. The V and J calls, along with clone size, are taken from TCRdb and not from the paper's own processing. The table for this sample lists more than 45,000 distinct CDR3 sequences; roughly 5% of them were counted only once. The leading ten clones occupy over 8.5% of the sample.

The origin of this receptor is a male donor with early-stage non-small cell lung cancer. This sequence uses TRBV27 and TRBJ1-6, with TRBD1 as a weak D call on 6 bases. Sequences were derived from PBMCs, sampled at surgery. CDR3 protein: CASSLSGGDSPLHF. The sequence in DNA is TGTGCCAGCAGTTTATCAGGGGGAGATTCACCCCTCCACTTT.